This T cell receptor beta chain was documented in a study of shared clonotypes between healthy human individuals (dated by TCRdb to 2018 to 2021). Regarding the study in general: The cohort included three men and a couple of women between 18 and 49 years of age. The study deeply sequenced blood TCR repertoires of five healthy adults to estimate repertoire size and the extent of clonotype sharing between individuals. Libraries were prepared and TCR repertoires were sequenced by different laboratories using diverse techniques, in order to increase sequencing depth and limit assay-specific biases. For each donor, three plates each were used for CD4 naive and CD4 memory, two plates were used for CD8 naive, and one plate was used for CD8 memory. Between about 0.8 and 9 billion PBMCs per donor were obtained by leukapheresis. What the authors observed across the whole study: Higher generation probabilities were observed for clonotypes shared by all four sorted-subset donors than for non-shared clonotypes. Incomplete sequencing was indicated by rarefaction of sorted-subset datasets, despite the large sequencing depth. Across four donors, roughly 5.4% of naive CD4, approximately 3.6% of naive CD8, around 2.5% of memory CD4, and about 0.44% of memory CD8 clonotypes were shared. Sampling was restricted to blood, and TCR repertoires in tissues likely differ from the TCR repertoires found in blood. The small number of donors limited the genetic and exposure-history diversity represented. Larger estimated clonotype richness was generally found for naive subsets than for memory subsets. Pairwise subsampling indicated that sequencing depth was expected to affect the degree of clonotype sharing among donors.

The germline V gene supplies CDR1 MGHRA and CDR2 YSYEKL. From its cysteine to its phenylalanine, the CDR3 spans 14 amino acids. The entry retains the CDR3 DNA only, 42 bases that are in frame from base 1. Unmatched junction bases come to 10, with V trimmed by 6 bases and J by 8 bases. Using the deep immunoSEQ assay, multiplex PCR amplified TCR CDR3 regions from genomic DNA. Extracted genomic DNA from each cell subset was distributed evenly across all wells of several immunoSEQ 96-well plates, and each plate was treated as a replicate. Each replicate PCR for sorted subsets received about 210 ng genomic DNA, equal to tens of thousands of T cell genomes. Purified libraries were quantified with a Qubit 3.0 fluorometer, sized on a Bioanalyzer 2100, and re-quantified with the KAPA Library Quantification kit. A separate single-read 150-cycle Illumina NextSeq 550 flow cell was used to sequence each immunoSEQ 96-well plate. As for the original processing: Because the immunoSEQ output held only junctional sequences and lacked quality scores, the filtering could not match the filtering applied to full-length reads. Sequences were annotated with PyIR, a Python wrapper for IgBLAST v1.9, and V/J genes and CDR3 were assigned using IMGT germline references. Reads were filtered out if the reads had weak V/J assignments (E-value above 1e-6), no CDR3, stop codons, out-of-frame junctions, or ambiguous translated residues. A V3J clonotype was defined by an identical inferred V gene, J gene, and CDR3 amino acid sequence. Percentage overlap between repertoires was computed as shared unique clonotypes divided by the size of the smaller repertoire. Three approaches were used to assess repertoire richness: RTK rarefaction, the Chao1 estimator, and Recon v2.1 estimates of unobserved clonotypes. Generation probabilities were computed with OLGA for all TCRbeta clonotypes obtained by the gDNA method from a few donors. TCRdb limited this immuneACCESS table to in-frame rearrangements with V and J called. A share of clones is missing; checked studies link under half to unresolved V genes, and the rest is unexplained. From that table come the V and J calls and clone size; the DNA was used to work out D and trimming. The table for this sample lists about 610,000 clones; 95% to 98% of them were counted only once. Of the sample, about 0.057% is held by the ten largest clones.

Concerning this clone itself: The clone's antigen remains unknown. No much larger clone exists at a distance of one base, and base qualities are not known.

Donors were healthy HIV-negative adults with no recently reported acute infections or vaccinations. Every donor was a Caucasian adult living in Nashville, Tennessee, USA. CD4+ T cells were enriched through magnetic negative selection, after which naive cells were positively selected on CD45RA and the remaining negative fraction served as the memory subset. Blood was collected by leukapheresis, and PBMCs were isolated by Ficoll-Histopaque density gradient centrifugation and then cryopreserved in liquid nitrogen vapor phase. Purity and quantity of every magnetically sorted T cell population were checked by analytical flow cytometry. Genomic DNA was isolated from every sorted fraction and measured by UV absorbance on a Nanodrop 2000c.

Sequencing was performed on naive CD4+ T cells sorted from blood. Taken with the paper, the label for cell subset or site translates to: CD45RA+ positively selected. This TCR came from a woman younger than 45 in good health. This chain joins TRBV4-1 to TRBJ2-1; the central 7 bases match TRBD2. The CDR3 is CASRLAAQAYEQFF. The bases are TGCGCCAGCAGGCTAGCGGCCCAGGCATATGAGCAGTTCTTC.